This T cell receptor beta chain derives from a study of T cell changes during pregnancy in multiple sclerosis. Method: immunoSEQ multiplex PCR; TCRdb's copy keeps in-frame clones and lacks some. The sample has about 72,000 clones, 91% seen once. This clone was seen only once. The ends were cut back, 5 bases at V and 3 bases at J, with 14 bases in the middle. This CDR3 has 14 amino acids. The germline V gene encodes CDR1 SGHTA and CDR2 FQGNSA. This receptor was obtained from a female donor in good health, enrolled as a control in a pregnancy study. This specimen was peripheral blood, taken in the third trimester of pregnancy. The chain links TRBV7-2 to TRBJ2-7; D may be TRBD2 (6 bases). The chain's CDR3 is CASSPGLKNYEQYF. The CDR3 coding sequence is TGTGCCAGCAGCCCGGGACTGAAGAACTACGAGCAGTACTTC.